The entry that follows covers one T cell receptor (beta chain) sequence. This record belongs to a study of blood T cell repertoires in COVID-19. TCRdb keeps only in-frame clones here, not all; method: immunoSEQ multiplex PCR. The data hold 200,000 to 300,000 clones, with 87% observed a single time. CDR1 and CDR2 from the germline V gene are KGHSH and LQKENI. There are 20 residues in the CDR3. The V gene end was trimmed by 2 bases and the J gene end by 2 bases; junction bases not matched to a gene: 19. This clonotype was sampled from a woman aged 45-65 years with acute or convalescent COVID-19. This rearrangement joins TRBV18 to TRBJ1-2; 8 positions agree with TRBD1. Material: peripheral blood. CDR3 bases: TGTGCCAGCTCACCAATACACCCTGGACAGGGAAAGGTTGCCAACTATGGCTACACCTTC. Its translation is CASSPIHPGQGKVANYGYTF.